This T cell receptor beta chain is from a study of T cell responses to AZD1222 COVID-19 vaccine. General study points: Clonal diversity was possibly underestimated; the donors were predominantly white British and more often female.

This clone was picked up one time. Its antigen is still unknown. Second-dose schedules of about 4 or about 12 weeks were combined. Germline V CDR1 and CDR2: MNHEY, SVGAGI. There are 15 residues in the CDR3. The germline V and J ends were trimmed by 0 bases and 0 bases, with 6 bases remaining between them. The assay was immunoSEQ multiplex PCR, and TCRdb's table has in-frame clones only and misses some. The table shows 150,000 to 250,000 clones, with about 94% occurring only once. The chain couples TRBV6-5 to TRBJ1-3; no firm D call. Sequences were derived from peripheral blood, sampled 28 days after the second AZD1222 dose. The sequence came from an adult who received the AZD1222 COVID-19 vaccine. The CDR3 spells CASSYSRRSGNTIYF. The CDR3 coding sequence is TGTGCCAGCAGTTACTCTCGGCGCTCTGGAAACACCATATATTTT.